This T cell receptor beta chain was captured by sequencing in a study of cytomegalovirus exposure and HLA in healthy donors. PCR used 60 Vbeta primers and 13 Jbeta primers. Authors' data handling: The count from a later analysis was tens of millions of unique TCR beta chains, some 10 million of them shared. Assay: immunoSEQ multiplex PCR; the TCRdb copy retains only in-frame clones and omits some. V, J and clone size are taken as reported in that table, and D and trimming were inferred from the DNA itself. The data hold approximately 120,000 clones, with approximately 76% observed a single time. At sampling all donors were nominally healthy, likely with unrecorded immune exposures. Germline V gives CDR1 SGHTA, CDR2 FQGTGA. Trimming stripped 4 bases from V and 0 bases from J, with 16 bases between. The CDR3 totals 18 residues. A few counts support this clone. Antigen specificity is unknown. Findings of the study overall: The authors excluded some V segments, including TRBV6-2 and TRBV6-3, as indistinguishable. A later examination showed that TCR association rates differed by HLA locus, with DRB1 most and HLA-C fewest.

Sequenced sample: PBMCs. This receptor was identified in a man aged 35 to 55 in good health and CMV-seronegative. The chain combines TRBV7-3 with TRBJ2-6; a weak D match, TRBD1 (5 bases). The CDR3 is CASSSVNTGPSGANVLTF. The CDR3 DNA follows: TGTGCCAGCAGCTCCGTAAATACAGGCCCCTCTGGGGCCAACGTCCTGACTTTC.